Sequencing of this T cell receptor beta chain was carried out in a study of blood T cell repertoires in COVID-19. Study-level information: PBMCs, B-cell-depleted T cells, or T cells were the source of the cDNA or gDNA that made up the material.

Profiling relied on immunoSEQ multiplex PCR, and the TCRdb table lists in-frame clones only, not all of them. The sample includes nearly 400,000 clones, 89% of them seen just once. Participants came from about two dozen US areas, aged about 18 to 89 years. Recovery among Cohort 3 donors was established by two negative PCRs, clearance, or symptom resolution. The sequence was collected from a woman aged 25 to 39 who had recovered from COVID-19. The sample consisted of PBMCs or T cells enriched from blood (not recorded which).

The CDR3 protein is CATSRGPPFVEQFF. The DNA for the CDR3 is TGTGCCACCAGCCGTGGCCCCCCTTTTGTTGAGCAGTTCTTC. The chain recombines TRBV24-1 with TRBJ2-1; D is undetermined. CDR3 length equals 14 residues. The germline CDR1 and CDR2 sequences are KGHDR and SFDVKD. Trimming left V 7 bases short and J 9 bases short, with 18 bases between.